These 11 T cell receptor beta chains were all obtained from the same sample, sequenced in a study of lymphopenia after photon versus proton radiotherapy. Sequencing was performed with immunoSEQ multiplex PCR; in TCRdb, only in-frame clones are kept and a portion is missing. The sample carries about 62,000 clones, approximately 86% recorded once. The source material was peripheral blood, sampled from a patient treated with proton-based radiotherapy. The source is a man at least 80 years old with esophageal cancer.

The chain employs TRBV7-9 and TRBJ2-6, with D perhaps being TRBD1 or TRBD2 (5 bases each). There are 15 residues in the CDR3. The ends were cut back, 5 bases at V and 0 bases at J, with 8 bases in the middle. CDR1 is SEHNR and CDR2 is FQNEAQ in the germline V gene (reference sequence). CDR3 coding DNA: TGTGCCAGCAGCCCAGGGAGCTCTGGGGCCAACGTCCTGACTTTC. Translation gives CASSPGSSGANVLTF.

The CDR3: CASSPGTARYGYTF. The CDR3 region has the DNA TGTGCCAGCAGTCCCGGGACAGCTCGCTATGGCTACACCTTC. The chain carries TRBV25-1 and TRBJ1-2; 7 bases line up with TRBD1. The CDR3 extends over 14 amino acids. Germline lookup yields CDR1 MGHDK and CDR2 SYGVNS. The trim removed 5 bases at V and 4 bases at J, leaving 7 bases unmatched.

V is TRBV18 and J is TRBJ2-7; possibly TRBD2 for D (6 bases). Germline loops: CDR1 KGHSH, CDR2 LQKENI. CDR3 size: 13 residues. V gave up 6 bases and J gave up 6 bases, with 15 bases separating them. CDR3 coding DNA: TGTGCCAGCTCGCGCGGGACTCCTTTCGAGCAGTACTTC. Protein: CASSRGTPFEQYF.

This clone has only one observation. The CDR3 loop reads CASSLRPNTEAFF. DNA for the CDR3: TGTGCCAGCAGCTTACGGCCGAACACTGAAGCTTTCTTT. The chain has TRBV7-2 and TRBJ1-1; no firm D call. The germline CDR1 and CDR2 sequences are SGHTA and FQGNSA. V lost 2 bases to trimming and J lost 1 base, with 5 bases between them. This CDR3 has 13 amino acids. The entire variable domain, with the rest obtained from reference TRBV7-2 and TRBJ1-1, is as follows: GAGVSQSPSNKVTEKGKDVELRCDPISGHTALYWYRQSLGQGLEFLIYFQGNSAPDKSGLPSDRFSAERTGGSVSTLTIQRTQQEDSAVYLCASSLRPNTEAFFGQGTRLTVV.

The V and J genes are TRBV7-2 and TRBJ2-3; unclear D gene. Trimming removed 6 bases from V and 1 base from J, with 8 bases in between. In germline, CDR1 is SGHTA, CDR2 FQGNSA. CDR3 length equals 13 residues. The CDR3 region is CASRRSGTDTQYF. The CDR3 DNA reads as TGTGCCAGCAGGCGTAGTGGCACAGATACGCAGTATTTT.

This clone has a single count. This chain uses TRBV19 with TRBJ2-5; D is unclear. Germline V gives CDR1 LNHDA, CDR2 SQIVND (reference sequence). The CDR3 is 14 amino acids. V was cut by 6 bases and J by 3 bases, with 14 bases left in between. The CDR3 sequence is CASSLFGLKETQYF. CDR3 nucleotides: TGTGCCAGTAGCTTGTTTGGCCTCAAAGAGACCCAGTACTTC.

This rearrangement joins TRBV5-4 to TRBJ1-2; TRBD1 is a possible D gene (6 bases). The CDR3 loop spans 15 amino acids. Looked up from germline, CDR1 is SGHNT and CDR2 is YYREEE (reference sequence). V gave up 4 bases and J gave up 0 bases, with 13 bases separating them. This chain's CDR3 is CASSPGQAANYGYTF. CDR3 DNA: TGTGCCAGCAGCCCGGGACAAGCTGCTAACTATGGCTACACCTTC.

V is TRBV6-5 and J is TRBJ2-7; TRBD1 might be the D (6 bases). Germline-derived CDR1 and CDR2 are MNHEY and SVGAGI. V was clipped by 9 bases and J by 5 bases, with 17 bases between them. The CDR3 length is 13 residues. The CDR3 here is CASDTQGFDEQYF. CDR3 bases: TGTGCCAGTGACACCCAGGGGTTTGACGAGCAGTACTTC.

The chain combines TRBV6-4 with TRBJ2-5; D could derive from TRBD1 or TRBD2 (5 bases each). Trimming cost V 4 bases and J 3 bases, with 9 bases left between them. The CDR3 is made up of 13 amino acids. Germline CDR1 is MRHNA and CDR2 is SNTAGT. The CDR3 DNA sequence: TGTGCCAGCAGTGCGGGGCTTGAAGAGACCCAGTACTTC. This codes for CASSAGLEETQYF.

This chain connects TRBV7-2 to TRBJ2-2, with 8 nucleotides matching TRBD1. V trimming: 2 bases; J trimming: 7 bases; junction bases outside the gene matches: 6. Germline assignment: CDR1 SGHTA and CDR2 FQGNSA. The CDR3 loop spans 15 amino acids. CDR3 protein: CASSLRQGAVGELFF. The CDR3 DNA sequence: TGTGCCAGCAGCTTAAGGCAGGGGGCGGTCGGGGAGCTGTTTTTT.

CDR3 sequence reads: CASSLGTGEEAQYF. CDR3 sequence (DNA): TGCGCCAGCAGCTTGGGGACAGGCGAGGAGGCCCAGTACTTC. The V and J genes are TRBV5-1 and TRBJ2-5, with TRBD1 identical over 7 bases. Looked up from germline, CDR1 is SGHRS and CDR2 is YFSETQ. Trimming removed 0 bases from V and 9 bases from J; junction bases left unmatched: 8. CDR3 length: 14 amino acids.